This T cell receptor (beta chain) derives from a study of spatial heterogeneity in lung cancer. The ends lost 3 bases at V and 3 bases at J; junction bases unmatched: 8. There are 15 residues in the CDR3. The germline gives CDR1 DFQATT, CDR2 SNEGSKA (reference sequence). TCRdb fed the 5' RACE reads into MiXCR, producing one record per CDR3 protein. The sample has about 6,900 distinct CDR3 sequences; around 4.3% are singletons. Sample time point: sample taken at primary tumor resection. Sequencing of whole RNA from tumor, nontumor lung or frozen PBMC involved no sorting. This clonotype was found many times.

Sample: normal lung tissue next to the tumor, taken at surgery. The TCR originated in a female donor with early-stage non-small cell lung cancer. The rearrangement uses TRBV20-1 and TRBJ2-7; 10 positions agree with TRBD1. The CDR3 loop is CSARAQDRGGYEQYF. CDR3 sequence (DNA): TGCAGTGCTAGGGCCCAGGACAGGGGGGGCTACGAGCAGTACTTC.